Listed below are T cell receptor beta chains from one sample, sequenced in a study of early T cells in non-severe SARS-CoV-2 infection. TCRdb re-derived calls from the 5' RACE reads in MiXCR, one entry per CDR3 protein. The sample lists approximately 46,000 distinct CDR3 sequences; about 9.3% were seen once. The sequencing input was whole blood. The receptors shown here come from an adult who was a healthcare worker with PCR-confirmed SARS-CoV-2 infection or an uninfected control (not recorded which). CDR3s include the opening cysteine and the closing phenylalanine or tryptophan. The D gene is left open where the match is weak. Size is omitted from some rows. Given values are once, few, many or a class for expanded clones.

v_gene,abundance,j_gene,d_gene,CDR3aa,CDR3nt
TRBV13,many,TRBJ1-6,.,CASSLGSGGHSPLHF,TGTGCCAGCAGCTTAGGATCTGGGGGCCATTCACCCCTCCACTTT
TRBV4-3,few,TRBJ1-1,.,CASSQEGGGTEAFF,TGCGCCAGCAGCCAAGAGGGCGGAGGCACTGAAGCTTTCTTT
TRBV20-1,many,TRBJ2-3,.,CSASGVAGRTDTQYF,TGCAGTGCTAGTGGGGTGGCGGGGCGCACAGATACGCAGTATTTT
TRBV4-2,many,TRBJ2-1,.,CASSQTTYSYNEQFF,TGTGCCAGCAGCCAAACCACGTACTCCTACAATGAGCAGTTCTTC
TRBV28,many,TRBJ2-1,TRBD1,CATRQGVKRNEQFF,TGTGCCACCAGACAGGGCGTGAAAAGAAATGAGCAGTTCTTC
TRBV29-1,many,TRBJ2-4,.,CSVEDIHNLAEENIQYF,TGCAGCGTTGAAGATATACATAACTTAGCGGAGGAAAACATTCAGTACTTC
TRBV28,many,TRBJ1-5,.,CASSPGGVYSNQPQHF,TGTGCCAGCAGTCCTGGGGGGGTATATAGCAATCAGCCCCAGCATTTT
TRBV28,many,TRBJ2-7,.,CATETTEHPPYEQYF,TGTGCCACCGAGACGACAGAACATCCTCCCTACGAGCAGTACTTC
TRBV18,.,TRBJ1-6,.,CASQRVGPRNSPLHF,TGTGCCAGCCAACGGGTCGGGCCTCGGAATTCACCCCTCCACTTT
TRBV5-1,many,TRBJ2-1,.,CASSLRGRYNEQFF,TGCGCCAGCAGCTTGAGGGGCCGTTACAATGAGCAGTTCTTC
TRBV28,.,TRBJ1-2,.,CASSLREPLNGYTF,TGTGCCAGCAGTTTGCGCGAACCTCTTAACGGCTACACCTTC
TRBV2,many,TRBJ2-2,TRBD1,CASRPDRGRTGELFF,TGTGCCAGCAGACCAGACAGGGGGCGAACCGGGGAGCTGTTTTTT
TRBV6-2/TRBV6-3,.,TRBJ2-3,TRBD2,CASSPGRRLAGTSTDTQYF,TGTGCCAGCAGTCCCGGTCGCCGACTAGCGGGGACTAGCACAGATACGCAGTATTTT
TRBV28,many,TRBJ1-5,TRBD1,CASSSGQGNQPQHF,TGTGCCAGCAGTTCGGGACAGGGCAATCAGCCCCAGCATTTT
TRBV6-5,.,TRBJ2-3,.,CASSSKLGTDTQYF,TGTGCCAGCAGTTCCAAGCTAGGGACAGATACGCAGTATTTT
TRBV2,many,TRBJ2-5,.,CASSEYPPEQETQYF,TGTGCCAGCAGTGAATACCCACCGGAGCAAGAGACCCAGTACTTC
TRBV2,.,TRBJ2-1,.,CATYYNEQFF,TGTGCCACCTACTACAATGAGCAGTTCTTC